The rows below give T cell receptor beta chains drawn from one sample of a study of cytomegalovirus exposure and HLA in healthy donors. Libraries were prepared by immunoSEQ multiplex PCR; TCRdb keeps only in-frame clonotypes and omits some of them. This sample's table reports some 110,000 clones. Input material: PBMCs. The receptors were gathered from a man aged 25-45 years in good health and CMV-seronegative. Each CDR3 is given with its conserved first and last residue. Fields, in order: J gene, V gene, CDR3 protein.

TRBJ2-1 | TRBV7-2 | CASSLTGDNEQFF
TRBJ2-3 | TRBV19 | CASSTKDTQYF
TRBJ1-4 | TRBV19 | CASRPRGTNEKLFF
TRBJ2-5 | TRBV4-1 | CASSRGETQYF
TRBJ2-1 | TRBV9 | CASSVSGGAGGSYNEQFF
TRBJ2-1 | TRBV18 | CASSPLLRDRASYNEQFF
TRBJ2-1 | TRBV15 | CATSRDVAEQFF
TRBJ2-5 | TRBV2 | CASRALAGGGGETQYF
TRBJ2-2 | TRBV2 | CASKWYNITGELFF
TRBJ1-2 | TRBV29-1 | CSVDRGQNYGYTF
TRBJ1-4 | TRBV19 | CASSRAGGNEKLFF
TRBJ1-2 | TRBV27 | CASSLSRLGGADGYTF
TRBJ2-1 | TRBV5-1 | CASSPGLAGGLNEQFF
TRBJ2-3 | TRBV30 | CAWSPHGAGGIDTQYF
TRBJ1-5 | TRBV10-3 | CAIRSGGNQPQHF
TRBJ1-6 | TRBV10-1 | CASSWEANSPLHF
TRBJ2-7 | TRBV18 | CASSPTGVEQYF
TRBJ1-2 | TRBV29-1 | CSAVDRGYGYTF
TRBJ2-1 | TRBV5-5 | CASSLPLAGDNEQFF
TRBJ1-1 | TRBV19 | CASSIPGGKGHAEAFF
TRBJ2-2 | TRBV6-4 | CASSDSPETGELFF
TRBJ1-1 | TRBV28 | CASTDRMNTEAFF
TRBJ1-1 | TRBV18 | CASSPEGDSEAFF
TRBJ1-1 | TRBV4-1 | CASSQGWGEVTEAFF
TRBJ1-1 | TRBV30 | CAYATSLNTEAFF
TRBJ1-4 | TRBV5-1 | CASSPTPNEKLFF
TRBJ2-1 | TRBV7-3 | CASSPGRTKNTSGSYNEQFF
TRBJ1-1 | TRBV2 | CASNPDRGEAFF
TRBJ1-1 | TRBV5-1 | CASSLEEGAAEAFF
TRBJ2-7 | TRBV4-2 | CASSQELPPHQGAYEQYF
TRBJ2-3 | TRBV5-1 | CASGFTLGQGHPTDTQYF
TRBJ2-5 | TRBV5-1 | CASSLFTRTGGQETQYF
TRBJ1-2 | TRBV7-8 | CASSSDMSGYTF
TRBJ2-7 | TRBV15 | CATSRDGTGDSYEQYF
TRBJ2-7 | TRBV11-1 | CASSPPGQAPYEQYF
TRBJ1-2 | TRBV28 | CASSSPTRQGRARNYGYTF
TRBJ1-2 | TRBV10-3 | CAISDPYHGLSNYGYTF
TRBJ2-1 | TRBV5-4 | CASSLGSWGEDWYNEQFF
TRBJ2-7 | TRBV13 | CASSETGSEQYF
TRBJ1-4 | TRBV5-1 | CASSLDPSSGEKLFF
TRBJ1-2 | TRBV28 | CASSSPLPADRGRNYGYTF
TRBJ2-2 | TRBV5-6 | CASSFRGKTGELFF
TRBJ2-1 | TRBV30 | CAWSVSGGSPYNEQFF
TRBJ2-1 | TRBV5-1 | CASSPGLAGGPGEQFF
TRBJ2-5 | TRBV27 | CASSLSGQGGETQYF
TRBJ2-3 | TRBV11-3 | CASSKGGRTGDRQYF
TRBJ2-7 | TRBV4-1 | CASSQEERGSYEQYF
TRBJ1-1 | TRBV5-1 | CASSFGGAGNTEAFF
TRBJ2-1 | TRBV6-4 | CASSDASGGTYNEQFF
TRBJ1-1 | TRBV5-1 | CASSTGQGAITEAFF
TRBJ1-4 | TRBV6-5 | CASRRTGFNEKLFF
TRBJ1-1 | TRBV18 | CASSHSDRGTEAFF
TRBJ2-5 | TRBV29-1 | CSVCFTGEEGETQYF
TRBJ2-1 | TRBV5-5 | CASSPQDNEQFF
TRBJ2-7 | TRBV11-2 | CASSLDPSSYEQYF
TRBJ2-1 | TRBV29-1 | CSVGTSVDCFF
TRBJ1-2 | TRBV28 | CASRSGTQKGYGYTF
TRBJ1-6 | TRBV6-1 | CASSVRDRFISPLHF
TRBJ2-6 | TRBV28 | CASSTPRATELGGANVLTF
TRBJ1-1 | TRBV2 | CASSERIWDRDTEAFF